The T cell receptor (beta chain) described here comes from a study of OX40 agonist ivuxolimab in advanced cancers. For the study at large: Patients were infused with ivuxolimab every 2 weeks at 0.01 to 10 mg/kg. The study's findings and limits: Still undetermined is the antigen specificity of the expanded peripheral T cells. Expanded clones were, on average, more numerous among CD8+ T cells than CD4+.

CDR1 PRHDT and CDR2 FYEKMQ come from the germline V gene (reference sequence). Trimming at V came to 5 bases and at J to 4 bases, leaving 10 bases not matched to a gene. This CDR3 has 15 amino acids. A note on this clone: The antigen remains undetermined.

Profiled with immunoSEQ multiplex PCR; TCRdb holds only in-frame clones, not every one. Found here are about 62,000 clones, around 93% of them singletons; the top ten hold roughly 13%. This specimen consisted of CD4+ or CD8+ T cells sorted from blood, obtained in a trial of the OX40 agonist ivuxolimab. This TCR came from an adult with an advanced solid tumor such as melanoma, head and neck, liver or kidney cancer. V usage is TRBV13 and J usage is TRBJ2-5, with 7 bases that match TRBD1. CDR3 nucleotide sequence: TGTGCCAGCAGCGCAGACAGGGCCACCCCAGAGACCCAGTACTTC. Its protein product is CASSADRATPETQYF.